Reported below is one T cell receptor beta chain. The sample comes from a study of blood T cell repertoires in COVID-19. Across the whole study: COVID-19 samples collected from the United States, Italy and Spain covered acute and convalescent phases. T cells, B-cell-depleted T cells, or PBMCs provided the cDNA or gDNA that served as material.

Clones were sequenced by immunoSEQ multiplex PCR, and TCRdb holds only the in-frame ones, with some missing. The sample shows some 150,000 clones, about 90% of them seen only once. The sequenced sample was peripheral blood. The sequence derives from a man in his fifties who had recovered from COVID-19.

CDR3 coding DNA: TGTGCCAGCGGAGACAGGGTTGGGTCTGGGGCCAACGTCCTGACTTTC. Its translation: CASGDRVGSGANVLTF. This chain connects TRBV27 to TRBJ2-6; 7 bases agree with TRBD1. V trimming: 8 bases; J trimming: 1 base; junction bases outside the gene matches: 8. The CDR3 is made up of 16 amino acids. From germline, CDR1 is MNHEY and CDR2 SMNVEV (reference sequence).